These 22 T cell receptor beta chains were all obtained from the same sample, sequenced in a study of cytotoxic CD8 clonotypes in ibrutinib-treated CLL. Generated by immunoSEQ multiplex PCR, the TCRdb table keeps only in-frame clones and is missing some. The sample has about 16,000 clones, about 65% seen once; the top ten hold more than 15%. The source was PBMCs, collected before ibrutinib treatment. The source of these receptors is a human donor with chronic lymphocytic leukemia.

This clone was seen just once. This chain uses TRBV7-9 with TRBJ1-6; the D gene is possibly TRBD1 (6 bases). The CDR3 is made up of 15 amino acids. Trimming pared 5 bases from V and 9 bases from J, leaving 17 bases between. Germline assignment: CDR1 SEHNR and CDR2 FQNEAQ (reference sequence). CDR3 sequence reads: CASSRTGRGSSPLHF. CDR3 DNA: TGTGCCAGCAGCCGCACCGGCAGGGGAAGTTCACCCCTCCACTTT.

CDR3 nucleotide sequence: TGTGCCAGCAGCTTAGGCAGCAGCTCCAGGCTAGGAGAGACCCAGTACTTC. Its protein is CASSLGSSSRLGETQYF. The chain carries TRBV7-9 and TRBJ2-5; D not certain. CDR1 is SEHNR, CDR2 FQNEAQ, per germline (reference sequence). The CDR3 contains 17 residues. The V end lost 1 base, the J end lost 4 bases, and 19 bases lay between the germline ends. Filled out from reference TRBV7-9 and TRBJ2-5, the complete variable domain reads DTGVSQNPRHKITKRGQNVTFRCDPISEHNRLYWYRQTLGQGPEFLTYFQNEAQLEKSRLLSDRFSAERPKGSFSTLEIQRTEQGDSAMYLCASSLGSSSRLGETQYFGPGTRLLVL.

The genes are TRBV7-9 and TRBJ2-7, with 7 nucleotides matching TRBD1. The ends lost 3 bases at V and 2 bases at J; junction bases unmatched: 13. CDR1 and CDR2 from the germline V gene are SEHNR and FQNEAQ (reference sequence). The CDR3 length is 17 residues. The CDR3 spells CASSLALGQTITYEQYF. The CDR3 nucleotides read TGTGCCAGCAGCTTGGCCTTGGGACAGACCATCACCTACGAGCAGTACTTC.

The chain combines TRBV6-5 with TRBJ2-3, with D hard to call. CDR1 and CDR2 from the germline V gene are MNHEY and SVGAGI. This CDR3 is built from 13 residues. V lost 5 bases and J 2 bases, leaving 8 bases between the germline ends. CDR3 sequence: CASSPVPTDTQYF. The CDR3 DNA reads TGTGCCAGCAGTCCGGTCCCCACAGATACGCAGTATTTT.

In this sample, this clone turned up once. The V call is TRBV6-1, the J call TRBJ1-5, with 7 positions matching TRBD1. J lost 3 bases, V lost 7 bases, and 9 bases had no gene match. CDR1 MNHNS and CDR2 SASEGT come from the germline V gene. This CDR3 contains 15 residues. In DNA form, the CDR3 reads TGTGCCAGCACCCGGGACAGACTCATCAATCAGCCCCAGCATTTT. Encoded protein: CASTRDRLINQPQHF.

CDR3: CASSPTTGNNEQFF. The CDR3 DNA reads as TGTGCCAGCAGCCCAACGACAGGAAATAATGAGCAGTTCTTC. The rearrangement uses TRBV7-2 and TRBJ2-1, with D maybe TRBD1 (6 bases). The germline CDR1 and CDR2 sequences are SGHTA and FQGNSA. The CDR3 has 14 residues. Trimming removed 5 bases at V and 7 bases at J, with 15 bases between.

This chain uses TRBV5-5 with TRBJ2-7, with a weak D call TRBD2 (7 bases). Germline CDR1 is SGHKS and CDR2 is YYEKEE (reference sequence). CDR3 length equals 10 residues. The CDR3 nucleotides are TGTGGCAGTGGGGGGGCCGAGCAGTACTTC. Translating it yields CGSGGAEQYF.

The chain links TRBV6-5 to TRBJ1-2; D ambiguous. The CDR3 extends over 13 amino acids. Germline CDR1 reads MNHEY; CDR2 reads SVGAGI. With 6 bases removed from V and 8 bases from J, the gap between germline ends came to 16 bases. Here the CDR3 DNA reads TGTGCCAGCAGAAAGAAGAGCGCGGGGGGCTACACCTTC. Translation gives CASRKKSAGGYTF.

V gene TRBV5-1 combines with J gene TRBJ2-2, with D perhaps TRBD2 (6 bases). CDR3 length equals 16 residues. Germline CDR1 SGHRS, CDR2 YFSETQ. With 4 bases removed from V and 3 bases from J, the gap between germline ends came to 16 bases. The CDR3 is CASSPRGEGDTGELFF. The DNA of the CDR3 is TGCGCCAGCAGCCCCCGCGGGGAAGGGGACACCGGGGAGCTGTTTTTT. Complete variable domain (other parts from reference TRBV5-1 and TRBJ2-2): KAGVTQTPRYLIKTRGQQVTLSCSPISGHRSVSWYQQTPGQGLQFLFEYFSETQRNKGNFPGRFSGRQFSNSRSEMNVSTLELGDSALYLCASSPRGEGDTGELFFGEGSRLTVL.

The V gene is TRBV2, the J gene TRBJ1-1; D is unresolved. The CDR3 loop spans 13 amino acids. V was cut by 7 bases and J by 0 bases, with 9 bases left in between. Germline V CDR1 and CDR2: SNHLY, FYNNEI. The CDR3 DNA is TGTGCCAGCACCAAAAACCTGAACACTGAAGCTTTCTTT. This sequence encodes CASTKNLNTEAFF.

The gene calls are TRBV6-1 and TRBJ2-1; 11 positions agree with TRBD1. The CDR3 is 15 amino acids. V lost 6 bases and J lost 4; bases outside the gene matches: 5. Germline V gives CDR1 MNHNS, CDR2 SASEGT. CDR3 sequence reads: CASSRGDRGYNEQFF. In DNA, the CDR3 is TGTGCCAGCAGCCGCGGGGACAGGGGGTACAATGAGCAGTTCTTC.

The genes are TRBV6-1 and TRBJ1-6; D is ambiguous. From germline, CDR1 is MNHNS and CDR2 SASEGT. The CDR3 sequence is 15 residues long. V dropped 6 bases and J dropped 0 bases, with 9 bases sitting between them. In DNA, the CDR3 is TGTGCCAGCAGGCCACCTAGCTCCTATAATTCACCCCTCCACTTT. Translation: CASRPPSSYNSPLHF.

The CDR3 here is CAWSSNTFWVTGANVLTF. CDR3 DNA: TGTGCCTGGAGTTCTAATACGTTTTGGGTGACTGGGGCCAACGTCCTGACTTTC. The chain carries TRBV30 and TRBJ2-6; D gene uncertain. CDR1 is GTSNPN, CDR2 SVGIG, per germline (reference sequence). CDR3 size: 18 residues. Trimming shortened V by 2 bases and J by 2 bases, and 19 bases separated the two germline ends.

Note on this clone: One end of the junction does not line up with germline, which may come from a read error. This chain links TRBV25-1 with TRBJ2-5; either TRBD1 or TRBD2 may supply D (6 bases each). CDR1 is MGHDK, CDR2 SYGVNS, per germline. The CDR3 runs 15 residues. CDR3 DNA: TGTGCCAGCAGTGAATATCTGGGGGCTCGGGAGATCCAGTACTTC. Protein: CASSEYLGAREIQYF. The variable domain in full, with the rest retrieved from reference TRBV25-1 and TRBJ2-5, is EADIYQTPRYLVIGTGKKITLECSQTMGHDKMYWYQQDPGMELHLIHYSYGVNSTEKGDLSSESTVSRIRTEHFPLTLESARPSHTSQYLCASSEYLGAREIQYFGPGTRLLVL.

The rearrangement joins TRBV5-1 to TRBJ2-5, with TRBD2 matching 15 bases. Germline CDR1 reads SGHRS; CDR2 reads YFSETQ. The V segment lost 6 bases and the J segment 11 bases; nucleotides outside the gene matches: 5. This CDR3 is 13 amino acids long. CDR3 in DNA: TGCGCCAGCACCGGACTAGCGGGAGGGGTTCAGTACTTC. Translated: CASTGLAGGVQYF.

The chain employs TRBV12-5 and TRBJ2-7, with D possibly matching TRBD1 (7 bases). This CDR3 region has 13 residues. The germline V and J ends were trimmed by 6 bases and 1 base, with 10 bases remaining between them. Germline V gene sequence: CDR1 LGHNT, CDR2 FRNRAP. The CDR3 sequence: CASGQGGSYEQYF. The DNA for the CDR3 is TGTGCTAGTGGCCAGGGGGGTTCCTACGAGCAGTACTTC.

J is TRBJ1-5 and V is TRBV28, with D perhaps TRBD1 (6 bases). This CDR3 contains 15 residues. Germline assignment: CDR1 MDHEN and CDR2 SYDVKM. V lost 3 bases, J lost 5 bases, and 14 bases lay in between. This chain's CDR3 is CASSFGGPPHQPQHF. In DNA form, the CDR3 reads TGTGCCAGCAGTTTTGGGGGGCCTCCCCATCAGCCCCAGCATTTT.

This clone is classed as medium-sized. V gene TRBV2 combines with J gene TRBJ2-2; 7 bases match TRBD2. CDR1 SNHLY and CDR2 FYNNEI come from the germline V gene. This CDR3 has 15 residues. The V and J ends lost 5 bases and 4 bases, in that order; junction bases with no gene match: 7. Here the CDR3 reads CASSPSGVATGELFF. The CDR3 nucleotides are TGTGCCAGCAGTCCGAGCGGGGTGGCCACCGGGGAGCTGTTTTTT.

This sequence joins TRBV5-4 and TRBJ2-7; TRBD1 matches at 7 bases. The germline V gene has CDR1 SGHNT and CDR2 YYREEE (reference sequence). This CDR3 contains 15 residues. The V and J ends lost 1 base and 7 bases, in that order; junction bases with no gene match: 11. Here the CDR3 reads CASSLTGTALREQYF. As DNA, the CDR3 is TGTGCCAGCAGCTTGACCGGGACAGCCCTGAGAGAGCAGTACTTC.

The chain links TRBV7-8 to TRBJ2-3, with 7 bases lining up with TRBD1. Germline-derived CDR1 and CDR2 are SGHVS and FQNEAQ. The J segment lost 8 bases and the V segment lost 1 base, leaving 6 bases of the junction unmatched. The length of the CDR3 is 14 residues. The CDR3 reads CASSLGMGQLTQYF. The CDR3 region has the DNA TGTGCCAGCAGCTTAGGAATGGGACAGCTTACGCAGTATTTT. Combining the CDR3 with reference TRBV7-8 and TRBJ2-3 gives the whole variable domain GAGVSQSPRYKVAKRGQDVALRCDPISGHVSLFWYQQALGQGPEFLTYFQNEAQLDKSGLPSDRFFAERPEGSVSTLKIQRTQQEDSAVYLCASSLGMGQLTQYFGPGTRLTVL.

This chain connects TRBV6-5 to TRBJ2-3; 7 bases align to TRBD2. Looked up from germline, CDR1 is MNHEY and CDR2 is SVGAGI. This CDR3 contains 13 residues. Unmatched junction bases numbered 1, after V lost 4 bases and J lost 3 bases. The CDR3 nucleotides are TGTGCCAGCAGTTGGGGAGGGACAGATACGCAGTATTTT. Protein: CASSWGGTDTQYF.

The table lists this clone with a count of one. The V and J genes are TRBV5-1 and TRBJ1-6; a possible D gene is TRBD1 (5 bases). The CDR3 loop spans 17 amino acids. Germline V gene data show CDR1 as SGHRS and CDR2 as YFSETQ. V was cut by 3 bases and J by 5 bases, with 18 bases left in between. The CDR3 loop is CASSSPEGDQDNSPLHF. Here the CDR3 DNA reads TGCGCCAGCAGCTCCCCGGAAGGGGATCAGGATAATTCACCCCTCCACTTT.